This is a list of T cell receptor beta chains from one sample in a study of shared clonotypes between healthy human individuals. The repertoire was sequenced with immunoSEQ multiplex PCR; TCRdb's copy has only in-frame clones and lacks some. The data contain fewer than 1 million clones, roughly 96% of them singletons. The sequenced sample was naive CD8+ T cells sorted from blood. Every receptor here comes from a man aged 25-45 years in good health. Both conserved end residues are part of each CDR3. A D gene is named only where the DNA matches it firmly. Some rows have no size entry. The others give once, few or many, or a class for an expanded clone.

cdr3_aa	cdr3_nt	d_call	j_call	clone_size	v_call	cdr3_length
CASSIFGEWGSGANVLTF	TGTGCCAGTAGTATCTTTGGGGAATGGGGCTCTGGGGCCAACGTCCTGACTTTC	.	TRBJ2-6	.	TRBV19	18
CASSFTGAGDEQYF	TGTGCCAGCAGCTTCACAGGGGCAGGGGACGAGCAGTACTTC	TRBD1	TRBJ2-7	once	TRBV5-8	14
CASKSTGGIYRYTGELFF	TGTGCCAGCAAGTCGACAGGGGGCATTTACCGCTACACCGGGGAGCTGTTTTTT	TRBD1	TRBJ2-2	.	TRBV28	18
CASSLGAASYEQYF	TGTGCCAGCAGCCTCGGTGCGGCCTCCTACGAGCAGTACTTC	.	TRBJ2-7	.	TRBV5-4	14
CASSPTGQGVGEAFF	TGTGCCAGCAGCCCGACGGGACAGGGGGTAGGTGAAGCTTTCTTT	TRBD1	TRBJ1-1	.	TRBV5-6	15
CSVEKGGMSSYNEQFF	TGCAGCGTTGAAAAAGGGGGAATGAGCTCCTACAATGAGCAGTTCTTC	.	TRBJ2-1	.	TRBV29-1	16
CASSYSGGSSSYNEQFF	TGTGCCAGCAGTTACTCTGGCGGGAGCTCCTCCTACAATGAGCAGTTCTTC	TRBD2	TRBJ2-1	.	TRBV6-7	17
CASSLGFQPQHF	TGTGCCAGCAGCTTAGGCTTCCAGCCCCAGCATTTT	.	TRBJ1-5	.	TRBV7-9	12
CASSLPRTAYSNQPQHF	TGTGCCAGCAGCTTACCCCGGACGGCCTATAGCAATCAGCCCCAGCATTTT	.	TRBJ1-5	.	TRBV28	17
CASSLPGTNEQFF	TGTGCCAGCAGCTTACCGGGAACGAATGAGCAGTTCTTC	.	TRBJ2-1	once	TRBV11-1	13
CNLGRGKISNQPQHF	TGCAACCTAGGCAGGGGGAAGATTAGCAATCAGCCCCAGCATTTT	TRBD1	TRBJ1-5	.	TRBV29-1	15
CASSAGAGNEQYF	TGTGCCAGCAGCGCCGGGGCAGGGAACGAGCAGTACTTC	.	TRBJ2-7	once	TRBV14	13
CASSLDHFKFSNQPQHF	TGTGCCAGCAGCTTAGATCATTTTAAATTTAGCAATCAGCCCCAGCATTTT	.	TRBJ1-5	.	TRBV11-2	17
CASSREGSGHQPQHF	TGTGCCAGCAGCCGAGAAGGGAGCGGGCATCAGCCCCAGCATTTT	.	TRBJ1-5	.	TRBV28	15
CASSLTGLAGAFF	TGTGCCAGCAGTCTTACAGGTCTCGCGGGAGCTTTCTTT	.	TRBJ1-1	.	TRBV28	13
CASSEVAGTYEQYF	TGTGCCAGCAGTGAGGTGGCAGGGACCTACGAGCAGTACTTC	.	TRBJ2-7	.	TRBV2	14
CATSAGGDYEQYF	TGTGCCACCAGCGCAGGGGGCGACTACGAGCAGTACTTC	TRBD1	TRBJ2-7	.	TRBV15	13
CSAAVAGGQNEQFF	TGCAGCGCCGCAGTAGCGGGAGGTCAAAATGAGCAGTTCTTC	TRBD2	TRBJ2-1	.	TRBV29-1	14
CASLSPGQGYNEQFF	TGTGCCAGCCTCAGTCCGGGACAGGGCTACAATGAGCAGTTCTTC	TRBD1	TRBJ2-1	.	TRBV2	15
CASSLRPDGYTF	TGTGCCAGCAGCTTGCGGCCAGATGGCTACACCTTC	.	TRBJ1-2	.	TRBV5-4	12
CASSLSGAYEQYF	TGTGCCAGCAGTTTATCAGGAGCCTACGAGCAGTACTTC	.	TRBJ2-7	once	TRBV27	13
CASSYGGGYNEQFF	TGTGCCAGCAGTTACGGCGGGGGTTACAATGAGCAGTTCTTC	TRBD2	TRBJ2-1	.	TRBV6-5	14
CASSVERTAEQYF	TGTGCCAGCAGCGTAGAAAGGACAGCCGAGCAGTACTTC	.	TRBJ2-7	few	TRBV9	13
CASSQDSGDYNEQFF	TGCGCCAGCAGCCAAGATAGCGGAGATTACAATGAGCAGTTCTTC	.	TRBJ2-1	.	TRBV4-1	15
CASSYGGYSTEAFF	TGTGCCAGCAGTTACGGGGGGTACTCCACTGAAGCTTTCTTT	.	TRBJ1-1	.	TRBV6-5	14
CARTAQPEELFF	TGTGCTAGGACAGCACAACCGGAAGAGCTGTTTTTT	.	TRBJ2-2	.	TRBV12-5	12
CASSLAGAYSMNTEAFF	TGTGCCAGCAGCTTAGCGGGGGCATATAGCATGAACACTGAAGCTTTCTTT	.	TRBJ1-1	.	TRBV7-9	17
CAIRLAGRQETQYF	TGTGCCATCCGGCTCGCGGGTCGGCAAGAGACCCAGTACTTC	.	TRBJ2-5	.	TRBV28	14
CATSRDRFYEQYF	TGTGCCACCAGCAGAGACAGGTTCTACGAGCAGTACTTC	.	TRBJ2-7	.	TRBV15	13
CASSLKPRTGTFGYTF	TGTGCCAGCAGTCTTAAACCAAGGACAGGGACTTTTGGTTACACCTTC	TRBD1	TRBJ1-2	.	TRBV27	16
CASSQYLPSGSTGELFF	TGTGCCAGCAGCCAATATCTTCCTAGCGGGAGTACCGGGGAGCTGTTTTTT	TRBD2	TRBJ2-2	once	TRBV16	17
CASSTEGEGPYNEQFF	TGCGCCAGCAGCACGGAGGGTGAGGGGCCGTACAATGAGCAGTTCTTC	.	TRBJ2-1	.	TRBV5-1	16
CASSHLTGVSEQYF	TGTGCCAGCAGTCACTTGACAGGGGTAAGCGAGCAGTACTTC	TRBD1	TRBJ2-7	.	TRBV25-1	14
CASSGLPGQGRNTGELFF	TGTGCCAGCAGTGGCCTCCCGGGACAGGGGCGAAACACCGGGGAGCTGTTTTTT	TRBD1	TRBJ2-2	.	TRBV2	18
CSVEETGVQETQYF	TGCAGCGTTGAAGAAACAGGGGTACAAGAGACCCAGTACTTC	TRBD1	TRBJ2-5	.	TRBV29-1	14
CASSVDGDSYNEQFF	TGTGCCAGCAGCGTAGACGGTGATTCCTACAATGAGCAGTTCTTC	.	TRBJ2-1	.	TRBV9	15
CASSHQTWNEQFF	TGTGCCAGCAGTCACCAGACTTGGAATGAGCAGTTCTTC	.	TRBJ2-1	.	TRBV27	13